One and the same sample provided the 10 T cell receptor beta chains below, sequenced in a study of cytomegalovirus exposure and HLA in healthy donors. PCR involved 60 Vbeta and 13 Jbeta primers. The protocol was immunoSEQ multiplex PCR, while the TCRdb copy is restricted to in-frame clones and leaves out a portion. Of 120,000 to 150,000 clones listed, 78% are singletons. Specimen: PBMCs. All receptors derive from a male donor in good health and CMV-seronegative.

The rearrangement links TRBV11-2 to TRBJ2-1, with 7 bases fitting TRBD2. The germline CDR1 and CDR2 sequences are SGHAT and FQNNGV. The CDR3 contains 17 residues. The V segment lost 5 bases and the J segment 4 bases; nucleotides outside the gene matches: 14. CDR3 region: CASSRTRDYKKYNEQFF. The CDR3 DNA reads as TGTGCCAGCAGCCGGACTAGGGACTACAAAAAATACAATGAGCAGTTCTTC.

As for this clone: This CDR3 is also generated by other DNA sequences in the sample. V and J are TRBV6-1 and TRBJ2-5; TRBD2 matches at 7 bases. Germline V gene data show CDR1 as MNHNS and CDR2 as SASEGT. The CDR3 consists of 14 residues. V shed 3 bases, J shed 5 bases, and the junction held 6 bases outside the gene matches. The CDR3 loop is CASSEGGSQETQYF. For the CDR3, the DNA is TGTGCCAGCAGTGAGGGGGGGAGTCAGGAGACCCAGTACTTC.

The chain joins TRBV6-1 to TRBJ1-2, with a weak D call TRBD1 (6 bases). CDR3 length equals 15 residues. The ends were cut back, 4 bases at V and 8 bases at J, with 20 bases in the middle. From germline, CDR1 is MNHNS and CDR2 SASEGT. Here the CDR3 reads CASSAPTGYSGGYTF. CDR3 bases: TGTGCCAGCAGTGCCCCGACAGGATATTCGGGAGGCTACACCTTC.

For this clone: At one end the junction does not follow the germline gene, possibly because of a read error. The CDR3 region has the DNA TGTCCCAGCAGTGTGGCGGGGGCGAGTGCTTACGAGCAGTACTTC. This encodes CPSSVAGASAYEQYF. The rearrangement links TRBV6-1 to TRBJ2-7, with a possible D match to TRBD2 (7 bases). Germline CDR1 and CDR2: MNHNS and SASEGT. The CDR3 spans 15 residues.

V gene TRBV7-3 combines with J gene TRBJ2-1, with D maybe TRBD1 (6 bases). This CDR3 spans 15 amino acids. V was trimmed by 5 bases and J by 4 bases, leaving 15 bases between them. Germline V gene data show CDR1 as SGHTA and CDR2 as FQGTGA. In nucleotides, the CDR3 is TGTGCCAGCAGCCGTGGGGCACAGGGTTACAATGAGCAGTTCTTC. This gives the protein CASSRGAQGYNEQFF.

This chain uses TRBV6-5 with TRBJ2-2; perhaps TRBD2 as D (6 bases). CDR1 and CDR2 (germline): MNHEY, SVGAGI. V was pared by 7 bases and J by 4 bases, with 16 bases between. This CDR3 has 15 amino acids. This chain's CDR3 is CASTREVLTTGELFF. The CDR3 DNA sequence: TGTGCCAGCACGAGGGAGGTTTTAACCACCGGGGAGCTGTTTTTT.

This chain connects TRBV5-1 to TRBJ2-3; TRBD2 matches 8 bases. Germline V gene lookup returns CDR1 SGHRS and CDR2 YFSETQ. J gave up 6 bases and V 4 bases, and 7 bases lay outside the gene matches. The CDR3 has 14 residues. CDR3 region: CASSLGLATDTQYF. In nucleotides, the CDR3 is TGCGCCAGCAGCCTAGGACTAGCAACCGATACGCAGTATTTT.

The rearrangement joins TRBV5-1 to TRBJ2-5; maybe TRBD1 (6 bases). The CDR3 is 16 residues long. V lost 2 bases, J lost 5 bases, and 19 bases lay in between. The germline V gene has CDR1 SGHRS and CDR2 YFSETQ. CDR3 amino acids: CASSLPGQLGWETQYF. The CDR3 DNA is TGCGCCAGCAGCTTACCGGGACAATTAGGTTGGGAGACCCAGTACTTC.

CDR3 bases: TGTGCCAGCAGTGAAGGGGGACTAGCCCGAGCGAACAATGAGCAGTTCTTC. Its protein product is CASSEGGLARANNEQFF. This chain connects TRBV2 to TRBJ2-1; TRBD2 matches at 9 bases. Germline CDR1 reads SNHLY; CDR2 reads FYNNEI. The CDR3 extends over 17 amino acids. The trim removed 1 base at V and 5 bases at J, leaving 9 bases unmatched.

The rearrangement uses TRBV7-2 and TRBJ1-2, with 9 bases lining up with TRBD1. The germline CDR1 and CDR2 sequences are SGHTA and FQGNSA. This CDR3 spans 15 amino acids. Trimming took 5 bases from V and 4 from J; bases not matched to a gene: 8. The CDR3: CASSQQGAYVYGYTF. In DNA, the CDR3 is TGTGCCAGCAGCCAACAGGGGGCGTATGTCTATGGCTACACCTTC.